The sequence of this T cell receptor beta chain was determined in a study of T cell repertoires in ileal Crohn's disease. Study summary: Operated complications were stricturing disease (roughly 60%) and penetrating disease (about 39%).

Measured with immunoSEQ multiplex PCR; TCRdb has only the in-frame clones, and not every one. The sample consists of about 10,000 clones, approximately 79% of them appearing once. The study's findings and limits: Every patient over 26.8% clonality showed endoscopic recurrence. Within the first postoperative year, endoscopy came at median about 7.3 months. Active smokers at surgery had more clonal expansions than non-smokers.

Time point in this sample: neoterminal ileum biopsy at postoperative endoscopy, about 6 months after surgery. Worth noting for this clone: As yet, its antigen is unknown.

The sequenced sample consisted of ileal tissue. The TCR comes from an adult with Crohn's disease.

CDR3 sequence (DNA): TGTGCCAGCAGGCCGGGACTAGCGGACTACAATGAGCAGTTCTTC. It specifies CASRPGLADYNEQFF. This chain uses TRBV5-5 with TRBJ2-1; TRBD2 matches 11 bases. CDR1 is SGHKS, CDR2 YYEKEE, per germline (reference sequence). The CDR3 sequence is 15 residues long. V was pared by 5 bases and J by 3 bases, with 4 bases of the junction left unmatched.